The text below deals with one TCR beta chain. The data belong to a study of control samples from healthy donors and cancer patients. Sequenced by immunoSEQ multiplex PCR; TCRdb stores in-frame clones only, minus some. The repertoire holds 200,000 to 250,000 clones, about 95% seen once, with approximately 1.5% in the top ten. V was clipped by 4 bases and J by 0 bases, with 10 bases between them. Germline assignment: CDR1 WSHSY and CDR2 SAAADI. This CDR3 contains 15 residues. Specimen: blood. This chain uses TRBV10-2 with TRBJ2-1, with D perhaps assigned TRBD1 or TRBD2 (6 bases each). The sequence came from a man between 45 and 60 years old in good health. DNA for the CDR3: TGCGCCAGCAGTGGTGGGGGGCGCTCCTACAATGAGCAGTTCTTC. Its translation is CASSGGGRSYNEQFF.